This TCR beta chain was retrieved from a study of T cells in Graves' hyperthyroidism and ophthalmopathy. Study conclusions and caveats: Ophthalmopathy, which appeared later, was predicted by the model a median approximately 6.7 months before onset.

Remarks on this clonotype: The antigen is undetermined.

This sample holds PBMCs from less than 13 ml fresh peripheral blood. This CDR3 spans 15 amino acids. The V and J ends lost 0 bases and 7 bases respectively, with 13 bases between them. Germline CDR1 and CDR2: LGHNA and YSLEER. Amplification of TCR beta CDR3 regions was performed using RNA transcripts as template. First-round RT-PCR with HTBI primers amplified the TCR CDR3 region. TCRdb analysed the multiplex PCR reads with MiXCR anew, one entry per CDR3 protein. The sample has 540,000 or so distinct CDR3 sequences, roughly 14% seen once; the top ten hold about 7%. The sequencing input was blood. The origin of this receptor is a woman in her 30s with Graves' hyperthyroidism. This chain uses TRBV4-3 with TRBJ2-1; D ambiguous. The CDR3 bases are TGCGCCAGCAGCCAAGACGGTCAGGCGATTAATGAGCAGTTCTTC. Encoded protein: CASSQDGQAINEQFF.